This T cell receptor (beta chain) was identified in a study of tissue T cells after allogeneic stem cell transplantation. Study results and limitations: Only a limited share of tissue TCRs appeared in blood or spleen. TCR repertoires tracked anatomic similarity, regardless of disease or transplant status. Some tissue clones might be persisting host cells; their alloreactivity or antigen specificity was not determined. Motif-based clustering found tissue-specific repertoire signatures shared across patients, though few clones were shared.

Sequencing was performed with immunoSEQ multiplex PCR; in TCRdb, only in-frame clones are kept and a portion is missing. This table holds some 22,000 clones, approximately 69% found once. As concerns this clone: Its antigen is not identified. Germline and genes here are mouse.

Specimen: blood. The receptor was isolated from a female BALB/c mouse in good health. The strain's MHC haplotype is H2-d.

The covered CDR3 bases are TGTGCTAGCAGTAGTGGGCGGGCAGCCCAAGACACCCAGTAC. This translates into CASSSGRAAQDTQY. The CDR3 in its entirety is CASSSGRAAQDTQYF. This sequence joins TRBV17 and TRBJ2-5; D unresolved. The read terminates 1 residue ahead of where the CDR3 ends, so the germline J gene completes it. Trimming left V 3 bases short and J 2 bases short, with 12 bases between. The CDR3 runs to 15 residues. CDR1 MNHDT and CDR2 YYDKIL come from the germline V gene.